A selection of T cell receptor beta chains follows, all from one sample in a study of T cells after posttransplantation cyclophosphamide. Clones were read by immunoSEQ multiplex PCR, and TCRdb kept only the in-frame ones, dropping some. The sample comprises roughly 23,000 clones, less than 98% of which are singletons, and roughly 0.15% rests with the top ten. The sequencing input was naive CD4+ T cells sorted from PBMCs. The receptor set was obtained from a man aged 45-60 years in good health, CMV-negative, and a related stem cell transplant donor. Both conserved end residues are part of each CDR3. The order of the fields is J gene, D gene, V gene, clone size, CDR3 protein, CDR3 DNA. D genes are given only for firm matches. Only part of the rows carry a size: once, few, many, or a class if the clone is expanded.

j_gene: TRBJ1-5
d_gene: NA
v_gene: TRBV30
abundance: NA
CDR3aa: CAWSTRGNQPQHF
CDR3nt: TGTGCCTGGAGTACGAGGGGCAATCAGCCCCAGCATTTT

j_gene: TRBJ2-7
d_gene: TRBD2
v_gene: TRBV10-3
abundance: NA
CDR3aa: CAIRRTSGGYYEQYF
CDR3nt: TGTGCCATCAGACGGACTAGCGGGGGCTACTACGAGCAGTACTTC

j_gene: TRBJ1-1
d_gene: NA
v_gene: TRBV6-4
abundance: NA
CDR3aa: CASSERAGRMTEAFF
CDR3nt: TGTGCCAGCAGTGAAAGGGCCGGGAGGATGACTGAAGCTTTCTTT

j_gene: TRBJ1-5
d_gene: TRBD1
v_gene: TRBV5-3
abundance: NA
CDR3aa: CARSWDRGWGNQPQHF
CDR3nt: TGTGCCAGAAGCTGGGACAGGGGATGGGGCAATCAGCCCCAGCATTTT

j_gene: TRBJ2-5
d_gene: TRBD1
v_gene: TRBV5-4
abundance: once
CDR3aa: CASSFTGGETQYF
CDR3nt: TGTGCCAGCAGCTTTACAGGGGGCGAGACCCAGTACTTC

j_gene: TRBJ2-1
d_gene: TRBD1
v_gene: TRBV6-1
abundance: NA
CDR3aa: CASSHRDREKNEQFF
CDR3nt: TGTGCCAGCAGTCACCGGGACAGGGAAAAGAATGAGCAGTTCTTC

j_gene: TRBJ2-1
d_gene: TRBD1
v_gene: TRBV18
abundance: NA
CDR3aa: CASSPAGTAYNEQFF
CDR3nt: TGTGCCAGCTCACCAGCCGGGACAGCCTACAATGAGCAGTTCTTC

j_gene: TRBJ2-5
d_gene: TRBD2
v_gene: TRBV5-1
abundance: NA
CDR3aa: CASSLARGGQETQYF
CDR3nt: TGCGCCAGCAGCTTGGCTCGGGGGGGTCAAGAGACCCAGTACTTC

j_gene: TRBJ2-2
d_gene: NA
v_gene: TRBV11-1
abundance: NA
CDR3aa: CASSLVLTGELFF
CDR3nt: TGTGCCAGCAGCTTAGTTCTTACCGGGGAGCTGTTTTTT

j_gene: TRBJ1-2
d_gene: NA
v_gene: TRBV6-6
abundance: NA
CDR3aa: CASSYSPTAGYTF
CDR3nt: TGTGCCAGCAGTTACTCCCCGACAGCTGGCTACACCTTC

j_gene: TRBJ1-2
d_gene: NA
v_gene: TRBV27
abundance: NA
CDR3aa: CASRPSGQTSGYTF
CDR3nt: TGTGCCAGCAGGCCTAGTGGACAGACTTCTGGCTACACCTTC

j_gene: TRBJ2-1
d_gene: NA
v_gene: TRBV14
abundance: once
CDR3aa: CASSLDSDPTYNEQFF
CDR3nt: TGTGCCAGCAGCCTGGACTCCGACCCAACCTACAATGAGCAGTTCTTC

j_gene: TRBJ1-4
d_gene: NA
v_gene: TRBV18
abundance: NA
CDR3aa: CASSDRTAHNEKLFF
CDR3nt: TGTGCCAGCTCAGACCGGACAGCTCATAATGAAAAACTGTTTTTT

j_gene: TRBJ2-3
d_gene: TRBD2
v_gene: TRBV5-4
abundance: NA
CDR3aa: CASSFGMSGGGDTQYF
CDR3nt: TGTGCCAGCAGCTTTGGGATGAGCGGGGGAGGGGATACGCAGTATTTT

j_gene: TRBJ2-5
d_gene: TRBD2
v_gene: TRBV5-1
abundance: NA
CDR3aa: CASSVGGVTETQYF
CDR3nt: TGCGCCAGCAGCGTCGGGGGGGTGACAGAGACCCAGTACTTC

j_gene: TRBJ1-5
d_gene: NA
v_gene: TRBV2
abundance: NA
CDR3aa: CASSGGTRNQPQHF
CDR3nt: TGTGCCAGCAGTGGCGGTACGCGCAATCAGCCCCAGCATTTT

j_gene: TRBJ1-3
d_gene: NA
v_gene: TRBV7-7
abundance: NA
CDR3aa: CASSLGGDDTIYF
CDR3nt: TGTGCTAGCAGCTTAGGGGGAGACGACACCATATATTTT

j_gene: TRBJ1-3
d_gene: NA
v_gene: TRBV27
abundance: few
CDR3aa: CASSPGSGNTIYF
CDR3nt: TGTGCCAGCAGCCCAGGTTCGGGAAACACCATATATTTT

j_gene: TRBJ2-5
d_gene: TRBD2
v_gene: TRBV7-3
abundance: NA
CDR3aa: CASSPGLAGVETQYF
CDR3nt: TGTGCCAGCAGCCCGGGACTAGCGGGGGTAGAGACCCAGTACTTC

j_gene: TRBJ2-7
d_gene: TRBD2
v_gene: TRBV4-3
abundance: NA
CDR3aa: CASSQGEGPYEQYF
CDR3nt: TGCGCCAGCAGCCAAGGGGAGGGCCCCTACGAGCAGTACTTC

j_gene: TRBJ2-3
d_gene: TRBD1
v_gene: TRBV5-1
abundance: NA
CDR3aa: CASGKANRDRGPQYF
CDR3nt: TGCGCCAGCGGCAAGGCAAACCGGGACAGGGGGCCCCAGTATTTT

j_gene: TRBJ1-6
d_gene: NA
v_gene: TRBV18
abundance: NA
CDR3aa: CASSPLPRGSSYNSPLHF
CDR3nt: TGTGCCAGCTCACCATTACCCCGGGGGAGCTCCTATAATTCACCCCTCCACTTT

j_gene: TRBJ2-7
d_gene: NA
v_gene: TRBV6-5
abundance: once
CDR3aa: CASSYSISSTYEQYF
CDR3nt: TGTGCCAGCAGTTACTCGATATCGTCTACCTACGAGCAGTACTTC

j_gene: TRBJ2-3
d_gene: NA
v_gene: TRBV5-1
abundance: NA
CDR3aa: CASSLLTHTDTQYF
CDR3nt: TGCGCCAGCAGCTTACTGACTCACACAGATACGCAGTATTTT

j_gene: TRBJ2-7
d_gene: TRBD1
v_gene: TRBV5-4
abundance: NA
CDR3aa: CASSLQGVGTYEQYF
CDR3nt: TGTGCCAGCAGCTTACAGGGGGTTGGGACCTACGAGCAGTACTTC

j_gene: TRBJ1-5
d_gene: TRBD1
v_gene: TRBV19
abundance: once
CDR3aa: CASTSNPGQVRVNQPQHF
CDR3nt: TGTGCCAGTACCTCAAACCCCGGACAGGTGAGGGTAAATCAGCCCCAGCATTTT

j_gene: TRBJ2-7
d_gene: NA
v_gene: TRBV28
abundance: NA
CDR3aa: CASTRGGTVSYEQYF
CDR3nt: TGTGCCAGCACCCGAGGGGGGACAGTATCCTACGAGCAGTACTTC

j_gene: TRBJ2-3
d_gene: NA
v_gene: TRBV10-3
abundance: NA
CDR3aa: CAISESSGQSTQYF
CDR3nt: TGTGCCATCAGTGAGTCGTCGGGACAATCTACGCAGTATTTT

j_gene: TRBJ2-7
d_gene: TRBD1
v_gene: TRBV7-6
abundance: NA
CDR3aa: CASSPREGAEQYF
CDR3nt: TGTGCCAGCAGCCCCCGCGAGGGGGCCGAGCAGTACTTC

j_gene: TRBJ1-1
d_gene: TRBD1
v_gene: TRBV18
abundance: NA
CDR3aa: CASSPGTGMNTEAFF
CDR3nt: TGTGCCAGCTCCCCCGGGACAGGGATGAACACTGAAGCTTTCTTT

j_gene: TRBJ2-3
d_gene: NA
v_gene: TRBV6-6
abundance: NA
CDR3aa: CASSFYYTDTQYF
CDR3nt: TGTGCCAGCAGTTTTTATTACACAGATACGCAGTATTTT

j_gene: TRBJ1-2
d_gene: TRBD1
v_gene: TRBV19
abundance: NA
CDR3aa: CASSMTGDYGYTF
CDR3nt: TGTGCCAGTAGTATGACAGGGGACTATGGCTACACCTTC

j_gene: TRBJ2-7
d_gene: NA
v_gene: TRBV7-9
abundance: NA
CDR3aa: CASSAAYEQYF
CDR3nt: TGTGCCAGCAGCGCTGCCTACGAGCAGTACTTC

j_gene: TRBJ2-3
d_gene: TRBD1
v_gene: TRBV19
abundance: NA
CDR3aa: CASSDRGGTDTQYF
CDR3nt: TGTGCCAGTAGCGACAGGGGAGGAACAGATACACAGTATTTT

j_gene: TRBJ1-6
d_gene: NA
v_gene: TRBV6-5
abundance: NA
CDR3aa: CASSYDRVNSPLHF
CDR3nt: TGTGCCAGCAGTTACGACAGAGTAAATTCACCCCTCCACTTT

j_gene: TRBJ1-2
d_gene: NA
v_gene: TRBV7-2
abundance: NA
CDR3aa: CASSLAGRVDGYTF
CDR3nt: TGTGCCAGCAGCTTAGCAGGCAGGGTCGATGGCTACACCTTC

j_gene: TRBJ2-1
d_gene: NA
v_gene: TRBV7-2
abundance: NA
CDR3aa: CASSFRRGFNEQFF
CDR3nt: TGTGCCAGCAGCTTCCGGAGGGGTTTCAATGAGCAGTTCTTC

j_gene: TRBJ2-1
d_gene: NA
v_gene: TRBV20-1
abundance: NA
CDR3aa: CSAYMNNEQFF
CDR3nt: TGCAGTGCCTATATGAACAATGAGCAGTTCTTC

j_gene: TRBJ2-2
d_gene: NA
v_gene: TRBV2
abundance: NA
CDR3aa: CASSVIDTGELFF
CDR3nt: TGTGCCAGCAGTGTAATAGACACCGGGGAGCTGTTTTTT

j_gene: TRBJ1-1
d_gene: TRBD1
v_gene: TRBV25-1
abundance: NA
CDR3aa: CASSTAGGSPAFF
CDR3nt: TGTGCCAGCAGTACAGCAGGGGGATCCCCGGCTTTCTTT

j_gene: TRBJ2-7
d_gene: NA
v_gene: TRBV4-1
abundance: NA
CDR3aa: CASSQVPGKTNYEQYF
CDR3nt: TGCGCCAGCAGCCAAGTTCCGGGGAAGACTAATTACGAGCAGTACTTC

j_gene: TRBJ1-4
d_gene: NA
v_gene: TRBV6-1
abundance: NA
CDR3aa: CASSEGGANEKLFF
CDR3nt: TGTGCCAGCAGTGAAGGGGGGGCTAATGAAAAACTGTTTTTT

j_gene: TRBJ2-3
d_gene: TRBD2
v_gene: TRBV5-8
abundance: NA
CDR3aa: CASSLGDLAGTDTQYF
CDR3nt: TGTGCCAGCAGCTTGGGGGACCTAGCGGGCACAGATACGCAGTATTTT

j_gene: TRBJ2-7
d_gene: TRBD2
v_gene: TRBV10-2
abundance: NA
CDR3aa: CASSAGLADYEQYF
CDR3nt: TGCGCCAGCAGTGCGGGACTAGCGGACTACGAGCAGTACTTC

j_gene: TRBJ2-1
d_gene: TRBD1
v_gene: TRBV18
abundance: NA
CDR3aa: CASSPPQGARRNEQFF
CDR3nt: TGTGCCAGCTCACCACCACAGGGGGCTAGACGCAATGAGCAGTTCTTC